This T cell receptor (beta chain) was found in a study of blood T cell repertoires in COVID-19. At the level of the study: Sites in the United States, Italy and Spain provided acute and convalescent COVID-19 samples. In each case, the material was cDNA or gDNA derived from T cells, B-cell-depleted T cells, or PBMCs.

Original data processing: The assay estimated nucleated cells by amplifying reference gene primers. Measured with immunoSEQ multiplex PCR; TCRdb has only the in-frame clones, and not every one. The DNA gave D and trimming, while V, J and clone size come from that table. The data hold 110,000 to 150,000 clones, with roughly three quarters observed a single time. The germline CDR1 and CDR2 sequences are SGHTA and FQGTGA. The CDR3 totals 15 residues. Trimming at V came to 2 bases and at J to 2 bases, leaving 6 bases not matched to a gene. V and J are TRBV7-3 and TRBJ2-7; 7 bases agree with TRBD2. The receptor was isolated from a man aged 45-65 years with active or convalescent COVID-19. Sequenced input: peripheral blood. This CDR3 reads CASSLQGGPAYEQYF. In DNA, the CDR3 is TGTGCCAGCAGCTTACAGGGAGGGCCAGCCTACGAGCAGTACTTC.